A single sample gave rise to the 11 T cell receptor beta chains below, sequenced in a study of blood T cell repertoires in COVID-19. TCRdb's copy holds only in-frame clones and misses some; the assay was immunoSEQ multiplex PCR. The table lists 200,000 to 250,000 clones, approximately 84% of them singletons. The sequencing sample was made of peripheral blood. The receptors derive from a woman aged 45-60 years with active or convalescent COVID-19.

The chain couples TRBV19 to TRBJ2-5, with D maybe TRBD2 (5 bases). The CDR3 loop spans 14 amino acids. Trimming took 4 bases from V and 4 from J, leaving 13 bases between them. Looked up from germline, CDR1 is LNHDA and CDR2 is SQIVND (reference sequence). The CDR3 spells CASSRSGIGETQYF. For the CDR3, the DNA is TGTGCCAGTAGTAGGTCGGGAATAGGAGAGACCCAGTACTTC.

The CDR3 DNA sequence: TGTGCCAGCAGCCCGACGGAGGGGCGGACGAAAAAAGCTTTCTTT. Protein sequence: CASSPTEGRTKKAFF. This rearrangement joins TRBV7-8 to TRBJ1-1; TRBD1 might be the D (5 bases). The CDR3 has 15 amino acids. The V end lost 5 bases, the J end lost 9 bases, and 22 bases lay between the germline ends. Germline assignment: CDR1 SGHVS and CDR2 FQNEAQ.

The chain combines TRBV7-8 with TRBJ2-2; D perhaps matches TRBD2 (6 bases). The CDR3 spans 17 residues. From germline, CDR1 is SGHVS and CDR2 FQNEAQ. V gave up 5 bases and J gave up 7 bases, with 23 bases separating them. In nucleotides, the CDR3 is TGTGCCAGCAGCCCCCTAGCGAGTCTCCGAGGCGGCGGGGAGCTGTTTTTT. Residues: CASSPLASLRGGGELFF.

The rearrangement uses TRBV7-6 and TRBJ1-1; D gene ambiguous. Between the trimmed V and J ends, which lost 3 bases and 0 bases, there was a span of 11 bases. The CDR3 consists of 15 residues. Germline-derived CDR1 and CDR2 are SGHVS and FNYEAQ. The CDR3 region has the DNA TGTGCCAGCAGCTTGTTGGCGGAGATGAACACTGAAGCTTTCTTT. This gives the protein CASSLLAEMNTEAFF.

V gene TRBV27 combines with J gene TRBJ2-1; 14 bases agree with TRBD2. Germline V gene sequence: CDR1 MNHEY, CDR2 SMNVEV (reference sequence). V lost 5 bases and J lost 15; bases outside the gene matches: 12. The CDR3 is 15 amino acids. This CDR3 reads CASSPKTSGRADGFF. CDR3 DNA sequence: TGTGCCAGCAGTCCCAAGACTAGCGGGAGGGCCGACGGGTTCTTC.

CDR3 coding DNA: TGTGCCAGCAGTTTCCTCCGGGAGGGCGGTGGCTACACCTTC. It specifies CASSFLREGGGYTF. The chain carries TRBV28 and TRBJ1-2; D gene ambiguous. The CDR3 is 14 residues long. The V and J ends lost 3 bases and 7 bases respectively, with 15 bases between them. Germline-derived CDR1 and CDR2 are MDHEN and SYDVKM.

The rearrangement joins TRBV7-9 to TRBJ1-2; D is perhaps TRBD1 (5 bases). The CDR3 is made up of 12 amino acids. Trimming pared 8 bases from V and 1 base from J, leaving 8 bases between. Germline V gene lookup returns CDR1 SEHNR and CDR2 FQNEAQ (reference sequence). The CDR3 is CASGADNYGYTF. CDR3 bases: TGTGCCAGCGGGGCAGATAACTATGGCTACACCTTC.

This chain uses TRBV11-1 with TRBJ2-1; TRBD1 aligns across 7 bases. This CDR3 comprises 15 residues. Germline V gives CDR1 SGHAT, CDR2 FQDESV (reference sequence). The J segment lost 2 bases and the V segment lost 5 bases, leaving 6 bases of the junction unmatched. The CDR3 DNA is TGTGCCAGCAGCCTACTCGACAGGGCCTACAATGAGCAGTTCTTC. Amino acid sequence: CASSLLDRAYNEQFF.

V and J are TRBV28 and TRBJ2-3; D may be TRBD2 (7 bases). CDR1 is MDHEN and CDR2 is SYDVKM in the germline V gene. V lost 5 bases, J lost 7 bases, and 19 bases lay in between. The CDR3 consists of 15 residues. The chain's CDR3 is CASSVGGAGQNTQYF. In nucleotides, the CDR3 is TGTGCCAGCAGTGTCGGAGGAGCGGGACAAAATACGCAGTATTTT.

This clone was observed a single time. The V call is TRBV6-4, the J call TRBJ2-2; the match to TRBD2 covers 7 bases. The CDR3 consists of 14 residues. With V trimmed by 7 bases and J by 0 bases, 2 bases remained unmatched. CDR1 MRHNA and CDR2 SNTAGT come from the germline V gene. The CDR3 bases are TGTGCCAGCACCCGGGGGGCGAACACCGGGGAGCTGTTTTTT. Translating gives CASTRGANTGELFF.

The chain employs TRBV28 and TRBJ1-5; TRBD1 matches at 9 bases. Trimming cost V 6 bases and J 6 bases; bases outside gene matches: 9. The CDR3 sequence is 15 residues long. Per the germline V gene, CDR1 is MDHEN and CDR2 is SYDVKM. The DNA for the CDR3 is TGTGCCAGCAGCTCGGGACAGGGTGAGGTTCAGCCCCAGCATTTT. It translates to CASSSGQGEVQPQHF. The variable domain in full, with the rest retrieved from reference TRBV28 and TRBJ1-5, is DVKVTQSSRYLVKRTGEKVFLECVQDMDHENMFWYRQDPGLGLRLIYFSYDVKMKEKGDIPEGYSVSREKKERFSLILESASTNQTSMYLCASSSGQGEVQPQHFGDGTRLSIL.